The present T cell receptor beta chain was sequenced within a study of blood T cells in healthy people across ages. Study-level points and caveats: Estimated diversity, derived from one million T cells, was regarded as an underestimate. Nothing was known about donor CMV status, and this possibly confounded expanded clonotype changes.

The sample holds many counts of this clonotype. What it recognizes is unknown. The length of the CDR3 is 14 residues. Unmatched junction bases numbered 10, after V lost 6 bases and J lost 4 bases. Germline-derived CDR1 and CDR2 are DFQATT and SNEGSKA (reference sequence). Sample-barcoded 5' priming and a J-beta primer mix drove a second PCR of roughly 6 to 12 cycles. TCRdb fed the 5' RACE reads into MiXCR, producing one record per CDR3 protein. This sample yields some 900,000 distinct CDR3 sequences, of which more than 25% are seen a single time; approximately 15% belongs to the top ten. The chain couples TRBV20-1 to TRBJ1-2; 8 nucleotides line up with TRBD1. Sequenced material: blood. The sequence came from a woman of 80 years or more in good health. The CDR3 DNA sequence: TGCAGTGCACCGCGGACAGGGATCGGCTATGGCTACACCTTC. Its protein is CSAPRTGIGYGYTF.